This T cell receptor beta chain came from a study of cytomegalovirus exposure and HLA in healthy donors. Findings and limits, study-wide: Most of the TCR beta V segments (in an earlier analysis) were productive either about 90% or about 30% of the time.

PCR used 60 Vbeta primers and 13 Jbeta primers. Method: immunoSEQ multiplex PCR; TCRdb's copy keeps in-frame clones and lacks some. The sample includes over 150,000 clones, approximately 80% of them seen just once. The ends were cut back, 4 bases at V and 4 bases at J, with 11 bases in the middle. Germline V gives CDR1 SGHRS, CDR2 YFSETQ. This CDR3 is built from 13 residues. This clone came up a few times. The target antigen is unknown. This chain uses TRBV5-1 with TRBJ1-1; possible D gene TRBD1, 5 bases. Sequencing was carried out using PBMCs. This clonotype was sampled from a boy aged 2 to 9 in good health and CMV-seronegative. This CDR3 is CASSPTVGTEAFF. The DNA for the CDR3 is TGCGCCAGCAGCCCGACAGTGGGCACTGAAGCTTTCTTT.